This section outlines one T cell receptor (beta chain) sequence together with its context. These data belong to a study of technical replicates of blood from several donors. Assay used: immunoSEQ multiplex PCR; TCRdb lists only in-frame clones, some missing. Among approximately 77,000 clones, 85% to 95% were seen once, and the ten largest hold 0.3% to 0.45%. CDR1 LGHNA and CDR2 YNFKEQ come from the germline V gene. CDR3 length: 17 residues. V was clipped by 0 bases and J by 4 bases, with 15 bases between them. Sequencing used T cells isolated from PBMCs. This sequence was found in a human donor in good health. This chain links TRBV4-2 with TRBJ2-2; possible D gene TRBD2, 5 bases. CDR3 residues: CASSQDSLGLPTGELFF. In DNA form, the CDR3 reads TGTGCCAGCAGCCAAGACTCTTTAGGACTGCCCACCGGGGAGCTGTTTTTT.